Presented here are 14 T cell receptor beta chains from one specimen sequenced in a study of blood T cells in healthy people across ages. It was with a sample-barcoded 5' primer and a J-beta primer mix that a second PCR of roughly 7 to 12 cycles was run. TCRdb ran MiXCR on the 5' RACE reads and lists one entry per CDR3 protein. The sample lists roughly 2 million distinct CDR3 sequences, roughly 49% occurring once. Material: blood. The receptor source for this set is a woman in her forties in good health.

V is TRBV12-3 or TRBV12-4 and J is TRBJ1-2; D unresolved. Trimming shortened V by 7 bases and J by 0 bases, and 15 bases separated the two germline ends. CDR3 length: 15 residues. CDR3 sequence (DNA): TGTGCCAGCAAAAAGGGCCGATCCACTAACTATGGCTACACCTTC. Its protein is CASKKGRSTNYGYTF.

This chain connects TRBV7-9 to TRBJ2-1; 8 bases fit TRBD1. With V trimmed by 4 bases and J by 5 bases, 7 bases remained unmatched. The CDR3 runs 15 residues. CDR1 SEHNR and CDR2 FQNEAQ come from the germline V gene (reference sequence). DNA for the CDR3: TGTGCCAGCAGCTCGACAGGGGACGGAGACAATGAGCAGTTCTTC. Its translation is CASSSTGDGDNEQFF.

This rearrangement joins TRBV7-9 to TRBJ2-5, with no clear D. The J call may be wrong; the DNA end is better matched by TRBJ2-7. The germline V gene encodes CDR1 SEHNR and CDR2 FQNEAQ (reference sequence). This CDR3 has 12 residues. The CDR3 is CASRFSVDEQYF. CDR3 nucleotides: TGTGCCAGCAGGTTTTCAGTGGACGAGCAGTACTTC.

J is TRBJ2-3 and V is TRBV7-8; 10 bases map to TRBD2. The CDR3 has 17 residues. J lost 0 bases, V lost 1 base, and 4 bases had no gene match. Germline assignment: CDR1 SGHVS and CDR2 FQNEAQ. This CDR3 reads CASSLEISGGSTDTQYF. For the CDR3, the DNA is TGTGCCAGCAGCTTAGAGATTAGCGGGGGGAGCACAGATACGCAGTATTTT.

In the case of this clonotype: The junction and the germline gene differ at one end; a read error may be behind it. This chain links TRBV7-2 with TRBJ2-3; 8 bases are a match to TRBD2. The CDR3 contains 18 residues. Per the germline V gene, CDR1 is SGHTA and CDR2 is FQGNSA. CDR3 amino acids: CASSLGLAGSPSTDTQYF. CDR3 DNA: TGTGCCAGCAGTTTAGGGTTAGCGGGGAGCCCTAGCACAGATACGCAGTATTTT.

The rearrangement uses TRBV14 and TRBJ1-3; TRBD1 might be the D (6 bases). CDR3 length equals 14 residues. Germline V lookup: CDR1 SGHDN, CDR2 FVKESK. With 1 base removed from V and 8 bases from J, the gap between germline ends came to 12 bases. The CDR3 sequence: CASSQVPEGDTIYF. CDR3 sequence (DNA): TGTGCCAGCAGCCAAGTCCCCGAGGGGGACACCATATATTTT.

The V and J genes are TRBV20-1 and TRBJ2-5; the match to TRBD2 covers 12 bases. The DNA end favors TRBJ2-7, so the J call may be wrong. The CDR3 is 15 amino acids. Germline CDR1 reads DFQATT; CDR2 reads SNEGSKA (reference sequence). The CDR3 here is CSARHLTSGGREQYF. The CDR3 bases are TGCAGTGCTAGACACCTCACTAGCGGGGGGCGCGAGCAGTACTTC.

This clonotype was found a few times. V gene TRBV12-3 or TRBV12-4 combines with J gene TRBJ2-1; 12 nucleotides line up with TRBD2. Losses at the gene ends were 4 bases for V and 7 bases for J; bases not matched to a gene: 5. The CDR3 consists of 15 residues. In nucleotides, the CDR3 is TGTGCCAGCAGTTCACTAGCGGGGGGAGAAAATGAGCAGTTCTTC. It codes for CASSSLAGGENEQFF.

CDR3 coding DNA: TGCAGCGTTGAGGGTCGGGACAGGGGCTATGGCTACACCTTC. As protein: CSVEGRDRGYGYTF. The chain links TRBV29-1 to TRBJ1-2; 10 bases are a match to TRBD1. The CDR3 runs to 14 residues. The germline V gene has CDR1 SQVTM and CDR2 ANQGSEA. The V gene end was trimmed by 3 bases and the J gene end by 4 bases; junction bases not matched to a gene: 5.

The rearrangement links TRBV6-4 to TRBJ1-5; a weak D match, TRBD1 (6 bases). Germline lookup yields CDR1 MRHNA and CDR2 SNTAGT. Trimming cost V 1 base and J 4 bases, with 14 bases left between them. The CDR3 is 16 residues long. CDR3 nucleotide sequence: TGTGCCAGCAGTGACTACACAGGGAACGGGAATCAGCCCCAGCATTTT. Translated: CASSDYTGNGNQPQHF.

In its sample, this clonotype was seen a few times. One end of the junction varies from germline; a read error may be responsible. V is TRBV7-7 and J is TRBJ2-1, with D unclear. Germline V gives CDR1 SSHAT, CDR2 FNYEAQ (reference sequence). The length of the CDR3 is 14 residues. The DNA of the CDR3 is TGTGCTAGCAGCTCCTTGACTGGTATAGTTGAGCAGTTCTTC. Translating it yields CASSSLTGIVEQFF.

This chain connects TRBV19 to TRBJ2-3; TRBD1 agrees at 7 bases. The CDR3 has 13 residues. The V gene's germline CDR1 is LNHDA and CDR2 SQIVND (reference sequence). The ends lost 6 bases at V and 5 bases at J; junction bases unmatched: 5. CDR3 sequence: CASSDRVGDTQYF. The DNA of the CDR3 is TGTGCCAGTAGCGACAGGGTTGGAGATACGCAGTATTTT.

The chain joins TRBV3-1 to TRBJ2-5, with 9 bases fitting TRBD1. V was clipped by 0 bases and J by 5 bases; unmatched bases: 16. Germline assignment: CDR1 LGHDT and CDR2 YNNKEL (reference sequence). The length of the CDR3 is 19 residues. The CDR3 DNA sequence: TGTGCCAGCAGCCAAGAGCGGGGCAAGCCGGGACAGGGAGTGGAGACCCAGTACTTC. Encoded protein: CASSQERGKPGQGVETQYF.

This clonotype came up a few times. The V gene is TRBV6-5, the J gene TRBJ2-1; TRBD1 aligns across 11 bases. With V trimmed by 2 bases and J by 10 bases, 7 bases remained unmatched. Germline loops: CDR1 MNHEY, CDR2 SVGAGI. The length of the CDR3 is 15 residues. CDR3 sequence reads: CASSYRDRGLGEQFF. CDR3 DNA: TGTGCCAGCAGTTACCGGGACAGGGGGTTAGGGGAGCAGTTCTTC.